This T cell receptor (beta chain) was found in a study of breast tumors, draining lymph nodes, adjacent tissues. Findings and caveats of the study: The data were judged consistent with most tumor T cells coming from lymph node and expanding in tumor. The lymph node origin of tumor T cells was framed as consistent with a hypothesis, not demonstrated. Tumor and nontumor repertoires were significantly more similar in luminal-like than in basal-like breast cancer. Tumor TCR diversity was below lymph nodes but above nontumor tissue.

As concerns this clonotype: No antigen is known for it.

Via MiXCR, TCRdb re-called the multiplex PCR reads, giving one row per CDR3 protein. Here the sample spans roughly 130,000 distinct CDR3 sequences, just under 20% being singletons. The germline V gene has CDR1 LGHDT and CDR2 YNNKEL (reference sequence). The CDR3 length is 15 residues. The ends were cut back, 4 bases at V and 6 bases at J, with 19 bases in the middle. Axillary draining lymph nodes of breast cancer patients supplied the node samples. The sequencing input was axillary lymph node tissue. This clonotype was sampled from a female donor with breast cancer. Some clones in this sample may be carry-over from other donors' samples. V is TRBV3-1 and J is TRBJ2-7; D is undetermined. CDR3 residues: CASSPSQPSGFEQYF. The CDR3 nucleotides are TGTGCCAGCAGCCCTTCTCAACCCTCCGGGTTCGAGCAGTACTTC.